The rows below give T cell receptor beta chains drawn from one sample of a study of cytomegalovirus exposure and HLA in healthy donors. TCRdb keeps only in-frame clones here, not all; method: immunoSEQ multiplex PCR. The repertoire consists of 180,000 or so clones, with around 80% occurring once and the leading ten covering roughly 3.6%. The sample taken for sequencing was PBMCs. These receptors were obtained from a woman aged 55 to 70 in good health and CMV-seropositive. Both conserved end residues are part of each CDR3. Fields, in order: CDR3 protein, CDR3 DNA, clone size, V gene, D gene, J gene, CDR3 length. D genes are given only for firm matches. The size entry is marked missing in some rows and otherwise reads once, few, many or a size class.

CASSLEQGASTDTQYF TGTGCCAGCAGCTTGGAACAGGGAGCGAGCACAGATACGCAGTATTTT - TRBV5-5 - TRBJ2-3 16
CASSLTGARSYEQYF TGCGCCAGCAGCTTAACAGGGGCCCGAAGCTACGAGCAGTACTTC - TRBV5-1 TRBD1 TRBJ2-7 15
CASSPGLKNSPLHF TGTGCCAGCAGCCCCGGGTTAAAAAATTCACCCCTCCACTTT - TRBV7-6 - TRBJ1-6 14
CASTIQIGGFEQYF TGTGCCAGTACCATTCAAATCGGAGGTTTCGAGCAGTACTTC - TRBV19 - TRBJ2-7 14
CASSLSVSSPYEQYF TGCGCCAGCAGCTTGTCGGTTTCCTCTCCCTACGAGCAGTACTTC - TRBV5-1 - TRBJ2-7 15
CASSIEGGHSDTQYF TGTGCCAGTAGTATCGAAGGGGGTCACTCGGATACGCAGTATTTT - TRBV19 - TRBJ2-3 15
CASSRDINSNQPQHF TGTGCCAGCAGCCGGGACATTAATAGCAATCAGCCCCAGCATTTT - TRBV7-8 - TRBJ1-5 15
CASSFGDTQYF TGTGCCAGCAGCTTCGGGGATACGCAGTATTTT - TRBV11-2 - TRBJ2-3 11
CASSLEAGGYTEAFF TGTGCCAGCAGCCTCGAGGCGGGGGGGTACACTGAAGCTTTCTTT - TRBV7-3 - TRBJ1-1 15
CASSPPSRQGSGYTF TGTGCCAGCTCACCACCGAGTAGACAGGGTAGTGGCTACACCTTC few TRBV18 TRBD1 TRBJ1-2 15
CASDSTAGPIQETQYF TGTGCCAGCGACTCAACCGCAGGGCCGATCCAAGAGACCCAGTACTTC once TRBV7-9 - TRBJ2-5 16
CASSIDSPLQPQHF TGTGCCAGTAGTATAGATAGCCCCTTGCAGCCCCAGCATTTT few TRBV19 - TRBJ1-5 14
CASSLASTDTQYF TGCGCCAGCAGCTTGGCCAGTACAGATACGCAGTATTTT - TRBV5-1 - TRBJ2-3 13
CASSPRDRYYEQYF TGTGCCAGCAGCCCCCGGGACAGATACTACGAGCAGTACTTC - TRBV5-8 TRBD1 TRBJ2-7 14
CASRATGGATGELFF TGTGCCAGCAGGGCAACAGGGGGAGCCACCGGGGAGCTGTTTTTT few TRBV6-1 TRBD1 TRBJ2-2 15
CASSPRHSGISTDTQYF TGTGCCAGCAGCCCACGACATAGCGGAATCAGCACAGATACGCAGTATTTT - TRBV11-2 - TRBJ2-3 17
CAWNNYNEQFF TGTGCCTGGAATAACTACAATGAGCAGTTCTTC - TRBV30 - TRBJ2-1 11
CASSFNYEQYF TGTGCCAGCAGCTTTAACTACGAGCAGTACTTC - TRBV5-4 - TRBJ2-7 11
CATSRAGREGTQYF TGTGCCACCAGCAGAGCAGGGCGAGAAGGGACCCAGTACTTC once TRBV15 - TRBJ2-5 14
CAASEGTTSGANVLTF TGTGCCGCGTCGGAGGGGACGACCTCTGGGGCCAACGTCCTGACTTTC - TRBV28 - TRBJ2-6 16
CASSMVWAGQNTEAFF TGTGCCAGTAGTATGGTGTGGGCAGGGCAGAACACTGAAGCTTTCTTT - TRBV19 - TRBJ1-1 16
CASSVGTSGIQETQYF TGTGCCAGCAGCGTGGGGACTAGCGGGATCCAAGAGACCCAGTACTTC - TRBV11-1 TRBD2 TRBJ2-5 16
CASSLAGGRYNEQFF TGTGCCAGCAGCTTAGCCGGGGGGAGGTACAATGAGCAGTTCTTC - TRBV7-7 TRBD2 TRBJ2-1 15
CASSLPQETQYF TGCGCCAGCAGCTTGCCGCAAGAGACCCAGTACTTC - TRBV5-1 - TRBJ2-5 12
CASSQPRDRGHEQYF TGTGCCAGCAGTCAGCCCCGGGACAGGGGCCACGAGCAGTACTTC - TRBV6-6 TRBD1 TRBJ2-7 15
CASSLAHRAYEQYF TGTGCCAGCAGCTTAGCTCACAGGGCCTACGAGCAGTACTTC - TRBV7-8 - TRBJ2-7 14
CASSAGTGNEQYF TGTGCCAGCTCAGCCGGGACAGGGAACGAGCAGTACTTC few TRBV18 TRBD1 TRBJ2-7 13
CASSLGGQFTEAFF TGTGCCAGCAGCTTGGGAGGCCAGTTTACCGAAGCTTTCTTT - TRBV5-6 - TRBJ1-1 14
CASSPTTGGIDEQYF TGTGCCAGCTCACCTACCACAGGGGGCATCGACGAGCAGTACTTC once TRBV18 TRBD1 TRBJ2-7 15
CASSWWTVQETQYF TGTGCCAGCAGCTGGTGGACTGTCCAAGAGACCCAGTACTTC - TRBV5-4 - TRBJ2-5 14
CASSATGGTGQPQHF TGTGCCAGCAGTGCCACAGGGGGCACGGGTCAGCCCCAGCATTTT - TRBV28 TRBD1 TRBJ1-5 15
CASSFLGGAGNNEQFF TGCGCCAGCAGTTTCTTAGGGGGGGCCGGGAACAATGAGCAGTTCTTC - TRBV5-1 - TRBJ2-1 16
CASSSGSGYDQPQHF TGTGCCAGCAGTTCGGGAAGTGGGTACGATCAGCCCCAGCATTTT once TRBV28 - TRBJ1-5 15
CRWTGAYEQYF TGCAGATGGACAGGGGCCTACGAGCAGTACTTC - TRBV20-1 TRBD1 TRBJ2-7 11
CASSQGRVETQYF TGTGCCAGCAGCCAAGGCAGGGTGGAGACCCAGTACTTC - TRBV4-2 - TRBJ2-5 13
CASSLTEGYNEQFF TGTGCCAGCAGCCTCACCGAGGGCTACAATGAGCAGTTCTTC - TRBV11-2 - TRBJ2-1 14
CSSAELGYTF TGTTCCAGCGCCGAACTGGGCTACACCTTC - TRBV7-9 - TRBJ1-2 10
CSAAGGLGTDTQYF TGCAGCGCGGCGGGGGGGCTGGGCACAGATACGCAGTATTTT - TRBV29-1 TRBD2 TRBJ2-3 14
CASSVRTGGATGELFF TGTGCCAGCAGCGTACGAACAGGGGGTGCCACCGGGGAGCTGTTTTTT - TRBV9 TRBD1 TRBJ2-2 16
CASSELAGGSTGELFF TGTGCCAGCAGTGAACTAGCGGGAGGGAGTACCGGGGAGCTGTTTTTT - TRBV6-1 TRBD2 TRBJ2-2 16
CASSPFSWRHGYTF TGTGCCAGCTCACCCTTTTCTTGGAGGCATGGCTACACCTTC - TRBV18 - TRBJ1-2 14
CASSVGDKQFF TGTGCCAGCAGCGTCGGGGACAAGCAGTTCTTC once TRBV9 - TRBJ2-1 11
CASSLMVYSAGDTDTQYF TGTGCCAGCAGCTTAATGGTTTATTCTGCGGGGGATACAGATACGCAGTATTTT - TRBV7-3 TRBD2 TRBJ2-3 18
CASSQGQGREKLFF TGTGCCAGCAGCCAAGGTCAGGGTAGAGAAAAACTGTTTTTT few TRBV4-2 - TRBJ1-4 14
CASSLAPGLAGGLASTGELFF TGTGCCAGCAGCTTAGCGCCGGGACTAGCGGGAGGGTTGGCGAGCACCGGGGAGCTGTTTTTT once TRBV7-2 TRBD2 TRBJ2-2 21